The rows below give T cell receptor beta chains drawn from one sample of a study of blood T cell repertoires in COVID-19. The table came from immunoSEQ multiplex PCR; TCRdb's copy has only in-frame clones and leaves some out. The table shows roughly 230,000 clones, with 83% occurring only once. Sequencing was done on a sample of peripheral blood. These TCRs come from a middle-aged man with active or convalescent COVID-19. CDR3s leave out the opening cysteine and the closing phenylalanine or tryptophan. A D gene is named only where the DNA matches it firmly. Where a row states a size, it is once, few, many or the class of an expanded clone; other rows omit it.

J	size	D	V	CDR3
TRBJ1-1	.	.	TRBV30	AWSIGGPEAF
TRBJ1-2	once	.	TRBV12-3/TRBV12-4	ASSQGPGYGYT
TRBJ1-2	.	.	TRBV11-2	ASSPQGQLHNT
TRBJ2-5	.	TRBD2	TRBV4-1	ASRPIASGRPETQY
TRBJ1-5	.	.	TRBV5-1	ASSLAGGNQPQH
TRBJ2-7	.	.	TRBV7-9	ASSTAYEQY
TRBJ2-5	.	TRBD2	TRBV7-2	ASSSNMGPAGKTQY
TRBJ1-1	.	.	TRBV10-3	AISAGENTEAF
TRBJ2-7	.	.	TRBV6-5	ASSYSAGDYEQY
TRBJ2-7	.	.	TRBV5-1	ASSSQGYEQY
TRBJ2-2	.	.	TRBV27	ASGRVNTGELF
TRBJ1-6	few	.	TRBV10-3	AISDSGVYNSPLH
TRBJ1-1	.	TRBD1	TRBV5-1	ASSFEQGAGTEAF
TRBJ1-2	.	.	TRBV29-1	SVENLGLYYGYT
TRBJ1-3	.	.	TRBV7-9	ASRAGASGNTIY
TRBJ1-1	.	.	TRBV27	ASKHRSTEAF
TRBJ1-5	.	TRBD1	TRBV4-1	ASSQSPGQVNQPQH
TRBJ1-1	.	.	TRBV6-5	ASNGRGTEAF
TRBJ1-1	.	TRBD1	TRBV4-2	ASSRDLQGGSTEAF
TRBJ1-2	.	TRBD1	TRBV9	ASSPRQGQGGYT
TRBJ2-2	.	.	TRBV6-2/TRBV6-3	ASSYPAGELF
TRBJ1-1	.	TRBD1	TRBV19	ASNDRVGDTEAF
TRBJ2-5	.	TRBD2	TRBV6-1	ASSEAWLAAQETQY
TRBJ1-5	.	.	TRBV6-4	ASSENRHSNQPQH
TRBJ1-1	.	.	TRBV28	ASSFLQYEAF
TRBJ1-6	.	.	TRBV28	ASSLTSSAGYNSPLH
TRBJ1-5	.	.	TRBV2	ASKGGGTSNQPQH
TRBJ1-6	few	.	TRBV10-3	AISIGQNSYNSPLH
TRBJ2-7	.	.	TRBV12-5	ASRSVVYEQY
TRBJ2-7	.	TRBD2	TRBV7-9	ASRPGAGVFYEQY
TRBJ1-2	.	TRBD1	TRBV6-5	ASSSGTAGYT
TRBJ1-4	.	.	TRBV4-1	ASSQVGARNEKLF
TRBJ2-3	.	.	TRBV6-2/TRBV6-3	ASSYKNLASDTQY
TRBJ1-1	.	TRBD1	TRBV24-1	ATTATGGTEAF
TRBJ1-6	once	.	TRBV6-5	ASSWGEVNSPLH
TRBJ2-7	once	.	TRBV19	ASSIGRGYEQY
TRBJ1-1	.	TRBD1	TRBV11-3	ASSPPGQLNTEAF
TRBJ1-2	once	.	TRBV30	AWSVQGVYGYT
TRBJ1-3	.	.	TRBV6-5	ASKLQADGNTIY
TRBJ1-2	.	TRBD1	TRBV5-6	ASSRGQGDGYT
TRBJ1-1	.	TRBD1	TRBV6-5	ASSPQGAGTEAF